This is a list of T cell receptor beta chains from one sample in a study of blood T cells in healthy people across ages. Using its own MiXCR run on the 5' RACE reads, TCRdb lists one record per CDR3 protein. The table records about 1,400,000 distinct CDR3 sequences, approximately 59% of them present only once. The sequencing input was blood. The receptors derive from a man between 18 and 29 years old in good health. Each CDR3 is given with its conserved first and last residue. The D gene is left open where the match is weak. Expanded clones get a size class; other rows say once, few or many, or leave the size out.

>NA|TRBJ2-1|few|TRBV7-2
TGTGCCAGCAGCTTATTGGGGCTTTCCTACAATGAGCAGTTCTTC
CASSLLGLSYNEQFF
>TRBD2|TRBJ2-3|few|TRBV7-2
TGTGCCAGCAGCTTAGTTGTTAGCGGGCGCACAGATACGCAGTATTTT
CASSLVVSGRTDTQYF
>NA|TRBJ2-2|NA|TRBV4-1
TGCGCCAGCAGCTCCCAGGGGGGTGACAACACCGGGGAGCTGTTTTTT
CASSSQGGDNTGELFF
>TRBD1|TRBJ2-7|NA|TRBV27
TGTGCCAGCAGTTTAGTCGCGGTGAAGGGCAGGGGGATCTACGAGCAGTACTTC
CASSLVAVKGRGIYEQYF
>NA|TRBJ2-5|NA|TRBV25-1
TGTGCCAGCAGTGCGCTCCGGTCGTCGGAGACCCAGTACTTC
CASSALRSSETQYF
>NA|TRBJ2-1|NA|TRBV4-2
TGTGCCAGCAGCCAAAGAGGAGACTACAATGAGCAGTTCTTC
CASSQRGDYNEQFF
>NA|TRBJ2-5|NA|TRBV20-1
TGCAGTGCTAATTCTGGCAGTCAGCAGTACTTC
CSANSGSQQYF
>NA|TRBJ1-6|NA|TRBV6-6
TGTGCCAGCAGTTACCTGGACAGCGGTAATTCACCCCTCCACTTT
CASSYLDSGNSPLHF
>TRBD1|TRBJ1-6|once|TRBV4-1
TGCGCCAGCAGCCAAGAAGACAGGGCCCATTCACCCCTCCACTTT
CASSQEDRAHSPLHF
>TRBD1|TRBJ2-7|NA|TRBV20-1
TGCAGTGCTAGAGGGATGACAGGGTTGGCCTACGAGCAGTACTTC
CSARGMTGLAYEQYF
>NA|TRBJ1-2|NA|TRBV7-2
TGTGCCAGCAGCTTAGTTGGACAATCGTTAGTGGGCACCTTC
CASSLVGQSLVGTF
>NA|TRBJ2-7|once|TRBV15
TGTGCCACCAGCAGAGATCCCGGCGATAACGAGCAGTACTTC
CATSRDPGDNEQYF
>NA|TRBJ2-1|once|TRBV6-5
TGTGCCAGCAGTTATAAGGGGCTCGTCTACAATGAGCAGTTCTTC
CASSYKGLVYNEQFF
>NA|TRBJ1-2|NA|TRBV10-3
TGTGCCATCAGTGAGTCGGTCATCCGAGACTATGGCTACACCTTC
CAISESVIRDYGYTF
>NA|TRBJ1-2|NA|TRBV6-5
TGTGCCAGCAGTTCCCAGGGGCGCCGATCTGGCTACACCTTC
CASSSQGRRSGYTF
>NA|TRBJ2-5|NA|TRBV20-1
TGCAGTGCTAGAGTTCTGGACAGTCAAGAGACCCAGTACTTC
CSARVLDSQETQYF
>TRBD1|TRBJ1-1|NA|TRBV6-6
TGTGCCAGCAGTCCCAGTGACAGGGGAAAAGAAGCTTTCTTT
CASSPSDRGKEAFF
>NA|TRBJ2-1|few|TRBV7-9
TGTGCCAGCAGCTTCCCCGGGACATCGCCTTACAATGAGCAGTTCTTC
CASSFPGTSPYNEQFF
>NA|TRBJ2-2|few|TRBV12-3/TRBV12-4
TGTGCCAGCAGTTCCCCCCGTGGGAGTACCGGGGAGCTGTTTTTT
CASSSPRGSTGELFF
>NA|TRBJ1-2|few|TRBV6-1
TGTGCCAGCAGTGAAGGGGGGTCGAACTATGGCTACACCTTC
CASSEGGSNYGYTF
>NA|TRBJ1-1|NA|TRBV20-1
TGCAGTGCTCCCCGGGCCATTAACACTGAAGCTTTCTTT
CSAPRAINTEAFF
>NA|TRBJ2-7|NA|TRBV20-1
TGCAGTGCTAGAGCTACTGGTACCTACGAGCAGTACTTC
CSARATGTYEQYF
>NA|TRBJ2-7|NA|TRBV2
TGTGCCAGCAGGGCCCTGACGAAGGGAGGAACCTACGAGCAGTACTTC
CASRALTKGGTYEQYF
>NA|TRBJ2-7|NA|TRBV3-1
TGTGCCAGCAGCCGAACCGAGGGTCCCCACGAGCAGTACTTC
CASSRTEGPHEQYF
>TRBD2|TRBJ2-1|once|TRBV5-1
TGCGCCAGCATCGGACTAGCGGACAATGGGCAGTTCTTC
CASIGLADNGQFF
>NA|TRBJ1-3|NA|TRBV28
TGTGCCAGCAGATTAGACAGATCCTCTGGAAACACCATATATTTT
CASRLDRSSGNTIYF
>TRBD2|TRBJ2-3|NA|TRBV6-2/TRBV6-3
TGTGCCAGCAGCAAGGGACTAGCGGGGCACCACACAGATACGCAGTATTTT
CASSKGLAGHHTDTQYF
>NA|TRBJ1-2|NA|TRBV7-2
TGTGCCAGCAGCTCCACGGGTCGGGGGGGCGATGATGGCTACACCTTC
CASSSTGRGGDDGYTF
>NA|TRBJ2-7|few|TRBV4-1
TGCGCCAGCAGCCAATACGTCACTAGCTACGAGCAGTACTTC
CASSQYVTSYEQYF
>NA|TRBJ1-5|NA|TRBV6-1
TGTGCCAGCAGTGAAAGGGTACTTAGCAATCAGCCCCAGCATTTT
CASSERVLSNQPQHF
>NA|TRBJ2-6|NA|TRBV4-1
TGCGCCAGCAGGCCGACGACAGACAACTCTGGGACCAACGTCCTGACTTTC
CASRPTTDNSGTNVLTF
>NA|TRBJ2-1|once|TRBV4-1
TGCGCCAGCAGCCTGAGCCGGGCGAGCTCCTACAATGAGCAGTTCTTC
CASSLSRASSYNEQFF
>NA|TRBJ2-1|NA|TRBV4-2
TGTGCCAGCAGCCAAGATATACGGAGGAGCTCCTACAATGAGCAGTTCTTC
CASSQDIRRSSYNEQFF
>TRBD2|TRBJ2-1|NA|TRBV20-1
TGCAGTGCTAGAGAAGTAGCGGGAGTGGGGCAGTTCTTC
CSAREVAGVGQFF
>NA|TRBJ1-2|NA|TRBV6-5
TGTGCCAGCAGTCTGGGGGCCTCCGTCTATGGCTACACCTTC
CASSLGASVYGYTF
>NA|TRBJ2-6|NA|TRBV15
TGTGCCACCGCGGAGGGCTCTGGGGCCAACGTCCTGACTTTC
CATAEGSGANVLTF
>NA|TRBJ2-7|NA|TRBV5-5
TGTGCCAGCAGCTTTCCCGGGACGGATATCTCCTACGAGCAGTACTTC
CASSFPGTDISYEQYF
>NA|TRBJ1-2|few|TRBV6-2/TRBV6-3
TGTGCCAGCAGTAAATCATCCGGGTACGGCTACACCTTC
CASSKSSGYGYTF
>TRBD2|TRBJ2-1|few|TRBV4-1
TGCGCCAGCAGCCAGGCGGGAGGATCGCAGTTCTTC
CASSQAGGSQFF
>NA|TRBJ2-1|few|TRBV29-1
TGCAGCGTTGATGGGCAGAGCTCCTACAATGAGCAGTTCTTC
CSVDGQSSYNEQFF
>TRBD2|TRBJ2-1|NA|TRBV3-1
TGTGCCAGCAGCCAAGATGCTTCGGGGGGGTGTAATCAGTTCTTC
CASSQDASGGCNQFF